This T cell receptor (beta chain) appears in the sequencing data of a study of blood T cells in healthy people across ages. This clonotype was found a few times. A J-beta primer mix and a sample-barcoded 5' primer were used in a second PCR of roughly 7 to 12 cycles. TCRdb ran MiXCR on the 5' RACE reads and lists one entry per CDR3 protein. The profile shows hundreds of thousands of distinct CDR3 sequences, 58% of them singletons. Trimming at V came to 1 base and at J to 8 bases, leaving 1 base not matched to a gene. This CDR3 has 13 amino acids. CDR1 LGHDT and CDR2 YNNKEL come from the germline V gene (reference sequence).

Sequencing was carried out using blood. The rearrangement joins TRBV3-1 to TRBJ2-1, with TRBD2 matching 8 bases. This TCR came from a man in his sixties in good health. The CDR3 region has the DNA TGTGCCAGCAGCCAAGCGGGGGGGGATGAGCAGTTCTTC. Its protein is CASSQAGGDEQFF.